Each of the 27 T cell receptor beta chains below was sequenced from the same sample in a study of blood T cell repertoires in COVID-19 (dated by TCRdb to 2020 to 2022). Preparation of the library involved the immunoSEQ multiplex PCR assay. TCRdb limited this immuneACCESS table to in-frame rearrangements with V and J called. A share of clones is missing; checked studies link under half to unresolved V genes, and the rest is unexplained. Present in this sample are about 300,000 clones, about nine tenths of which were seen just once. The top ten hold roughly 2.9% of the sample. The sample taken for sequencing was PBMCs or T cells enriched from blood (not recorded which). Receptor source: a woman aged 45 to 65 who had been exposed to COVID-19.

The chain combines TRBV30 with TRBJ2-3; weak D call: TRBD2 (6 bases). V shed 5 bases and J shed 7 bases, with 16 bases lying between them. The length of the CDR3 is 13 residues. Per the germline V gene, CDR1 is GTSNPN and CDR2 is SVGIG (reference sequence). The DNA of the CDR3 is TGTGCCTGGGCGCGACCTAGCGTACATACGCAGTATTTT. This gives the protein CAWARPSVHTQYF.

The table lists this clone with a count of one. The chain couples TRBV7-2 to TRBJ1-5; 9 positions match TRBD1. The V gene end was trimmed by 5 bases and the J gene end by 4 bases; junction bases not matched to a gene: 9. In germline, CDR1 is SGHTA, CDR2 FQGNSA. This CDR3 has 16 amino acids. CDR3 DNA sequence: TGTGCCAGCAGCAACCCGGACAGGGGAGTAAATCAGCCCCAGCATTTT. It encodes CASSNPDRGVNQPQHF.

V usage is TRBV7-2 and J usage is TRBJ2-1; 11 bases align to TRBD2. Losses at the gene ends were 5 bases for V and 4 bases for J; bases not matched to a gene: 13. The CDR3 is 18 residues long. In germline, CDR1 is SGHTA, CDR2 FQGNSA. CDR3 DNA sequence: TGTGCCAGCAGCCCACAAGCCTACCCTAGCGGGGGGTACAATGAGCAGTTCTTC. It yields the protein CASSPQAYPSGGYNEQFF. Full variable domain (outside the CDR3, taken from reference TRBV7-2 and TRBJ2-1): GAGVSQSPSNKVTEKGKDVELRCDPISGHTALYWYRQSLGQGLEFLIYFQGNSAPDKSGLPSDRFSAERTGGSVSTLTIQRTQQEDSAVYLCASSPQAYPSGGYNEQFFGPGTRLTVL.

The chain employs TRBV2 and TRBJ1-5; 10 bases match TRBD1. The V gene's germline CDR1 is SNHLY and CDR2 FYNNEI. The CDR3 is made up of 14 amino acids. Trimming cost V 7 bases and J 4 bases; bases outside gene matches: 4. The CDR3 coding sequence is TGTGCCAGCAAACCGGACAGGGGGAATCAGCCCCAGCATTTT. Its translation: CASKPDRGNQPQHF.

This chain uses TRBV5-1 with TRBJ1-2; TRBD1 is a possible D gene (6 bases). Between the trimmed V and J ends, which lost 0 bases and 2 bases, there was a span of 11 bases. Germline loops: CDR1 SGHRS, CDR2 YFSETQ. The CDR3 has 15 residues. The DNA for the CDR3 is TGCGCCAGCAGCTTGGAAATGGGGGCGAACTATGGCTACACCTTC. This translates into CASSLEMGANYGYTF. Full variable domain (rest looked up from reference TRBV5-1 and TRBJ1-2): KAGVTQTPRYLIKTRGQQVTLSCSPISGHRSVSWYQQTPGQGLQFLFEYFSETQRNKGNFPGRFSGRQFSNSRSEMNVSTLELGDSALYLCASSLEMGANYGYTFGSGTRLTVV.

The chain has TRBV28 and TRBJ1-2; D not certain. The V gene lost 3 bases and the J gene lost 1 base, with 9 bases spanning the gap. CDR1 and CDR2 from the germline V gene are MDHEN and SYDVKM. This CDR3 has 14 residues. DNA for the CDR3: TGTGCCAGCAGTTTCAGCAGCGTTAACTATGGCTACACCTTC. It translates to CASSFSSVNYGYTF.

This chain uses TRBV19 with TRBJ1-6; D ambiguous. The CDR3 is made up of 15 amino acids. With 9 bases removed from V and 6 bases from J, the gap between germline ends came to 18 bases. Germline V lookup: CDR1 LNHDA, CDR2 SQIVND (reference sequence). CDR3 sequence reads: CASAMGPGINSPLHF. As DNA, the CDR3 is TGTGCCAGCGCCATGGGTCCGGGGATTAATTCACCCCTCCACTTT. The whole variable domain, remainder taken from reference TRBV19 and TRBJ1-6, is DGGITQSPKYLFRKEGQNVTLSCEQNLNHDAMYWYRQDPGQGLRLIYYSQIVNDFQKGDIAEGYSVSREKKESFPLTVTSAQKNPTAFYLCASAMGPGINSPLHFGNGTRLTVT.

V gene TRBV28 combines with J gene TRBJ2-5, with TRBD2 identical over 9 bases. Trimming took 6 bases from V and 4 from J; bases not matched to a gene: 6. Germline V gene lookup returns CDR1 MDHEN and CDR2 SYDVKM. The CDR3 has 14 residues. The CDR3, as DNA: TGTGCCAGCAGGCGGGGGGGGCCTAGAGAGACCCAGTACTTC. This translates into CASRRGGPRETQYF.

This clone was found once. J is TRBJ2-3 and V is TRBV30; maybe TRBD1 (6 bases). Per the germline V gene, CDR1 is GTSNPN and CDR2 is SVGIG (reference sequence). CDR3 length: 15 residues. The V end was cut by 2 bases, the J end by 3 bases, with 15 bases between. Written as DNA, the CDR3 is TGTGCCTGGAGTTTAGAACAGGGAATAACAGATACGCAGTATTTT. Protein product: CAWSLEQGITDTQYF.

The rearrangement uses TRBV2 and TRBJ2-1, with D maybe TRBD1 (6 bases). The ends were cut back, 4 bases at V and 16 bases at J, with 23 bases in the middle. The germline gives CDR1 SNHLY, CDR2 FYNNEI. The CDR3 consists of 14 residues. CDR3 DNA sequence: TGTGCCAGCAGTGGGGGGCAGGGAGATAGATCGCCTTTCTTC. Its translation: CASSGGQGDRSPFF.

J is TRBJ2-3 and V is TRBV6-5; tentative D call: TRBD2 (6 bases). V lost 10 bases to trimming and J lost 1 base, with 15 bases between them. Per germline, CDR1 MNHEY and CDR2 SVGAGI. This CDR3 comprises 14 residues. CDR3 sequence reads: CATSPPGGTDTQYF. DNA of the CDR3: TGTGCCACTTCACCTCCGGGAGGCACAGATACGCAGTATTTT.

The chain couples TRBV5-1 to TRBJ2-7; D unresolved. Germline CDR1 reads SGHRS; CDR2 reads YFSETQ. V lost 1 base and J lost 1, with 9 bases in between. There are 14 residues in the CDR3. The CDR3 spells CASSLSDTSYEQYF. For the CDR3, the DNA is TGCGCCAGCAGCTTGTCAGACACTTCCTACGAGCAGTACTTC. The complete variable domain, with remaining parts taken from reference TRBV5-1 and TRBJ2-7, reads KAGVTQTPRYLIKTRGQQVTLSCSPISGHRSVSWYQQTPGQGLQFLFEYFSETQRNKGNFPGRFSGRQFSNSRSEMNVSTLELGDSALYLCASSLSDTSYEQYFGPGTRLTVT.

V and J are TRBV5-4 and TRBJ2-6; 7 bases are shared with TRBD1. V gave up 3 bases and J gave up 0 bases; unmatched junction bases: 12. Germline loops: CDR1 SGHNT, CDR2 YYREEE (reference sequence). The CDR3 consists of 19 residues. In DNA form, the CDR3 reads TGTGCCAGCAGCTATCTAAGACAGGGAATAAACTCTGGGGCCAACGTCCTGACTTTC. Protein product: CASSYLRQGINSGANVLTF.

This rearrangement joins TRBV3-1 (or the pseudogene TRBV3-2) to TRBJ2-4; TRBD2 matches at 8 bases. With 4 bases clipped from V and 7 bases from J, the junction kept 6 bases outside the gene matches. The CDR3 extends over 14 amino acids. The germline gives CDR1 LGHDT, CDR2 YNNKEL (reference sequence). The CDR3 sequence: CASSRGLELNIQYF. CDR3 coding DNA: TGTGCCAGCAGCCGGGGACTAGAACTGAACATTCAGTACTTC.

V is TRBV7-6 and J is TRBJ2-3, with 10 bases lining up with TRBD1. The length of the CDR3 is 15 residues. The V gene end was trimmed by 5 bases and the J gene end by 1 base; junction bases not matched to a gene: 3. Germline loops: CDR1 SGHVS, CDR2 FNYEAQ. CDR3 sequence: CASSLDRGRTDTQYF. In nucleotides, the CDR3 is TGTGCCAGCAGCCTAGACAGGGGGCGCACAGATACGCAGTATTTT. Variable domain in full (rest from reference TRBV7-6 and TRBJ2-3): GAGVSQSPRYKVTKRGQDVALRCDPISGHVSLYWYRQALGQGPEFLTYFNYEAQQDKSGLPNDRFSAERPEGSISTLTIQRTEQRDSAMYRCASSLDRGRTDTQYFGPGTRLTVL.

The gene calls are TRBV7-2 and TRBJ1-6; 8 nucleotides match TRBD1. With V trimmed by 3 bases and J by 9 bases, 4 bases remained unmatched. There are 14 residues in the CDR3. Per the germline V gene, CDR1 is SGHTA and CDR2 is FQGNSA. The CDR3 is CASSFGTGGSPLHF. The CDR3 DNA reads TGTGCCAGCAGCTTCGGGACAGGTGGTTCACCCCTCCACTTT. Supplemented by reference TRBV7-2 and TRBJ1-6, the full variable domain reads GAGVSQSPSNKVTEKGKDVELRCDPISGHTALYWYRQSLGQGLEFLIYFQGNSAPDKSGLPSDRFSAERTGGSVSTLTIQRTQQEDSAVYLCASSFGTGGSPLHFGNGTRLTVT.

CDR3: CAWRPPGTGLWGSTNEKLFF. The CDR3, as DNA: TGTGCCTGGAGACCCCCCGGGACAGGCTTGTGGGGGTCAACTAATGAAAAACTGTTTTTT. The V and J genes are TRBV30 and TRBJ1-4; 8 bases line up with TRBD1. The CDR3 sequence is 20 residues long. The ends lost 3 bases at V and 0 bases at J; junction bases unmatched: 18. From germline, CDR1 is GTSNPN and CDR2 SVGIG (reference sequence).

V usage is TRBV5-4 and J usage is TRBJ2-7; TRBD2 matches 12 bases. Germline CDR1 SGHNT, CDR2 YYREEE (reference sequence). The ends lost 4 bases at V and 6 bases at J; junction bases unmatched: 8. The CDR3 has 15 amino acids. CDR3 sequence reads: CASSLQLAGGSEQYF. The CDR3 DNA reads as TGTGCCAGCAGCCTACAACTAGCGGGGGGTAGCGAGCAGTACTTC.

The V gene is TRBV27, the J gene TRBJ1-1; maybe TRBD1 (5 bases). Trimming took off 4 bases at V and 4 bases at J, with 13 bases between the two ends. Germline V gene lookup returns CDR1 MNHEY and CDR2 SMNVEV (reference sequence). The CDR3 totals 14 residues. For the CDR3, the DNA is TGTGCCAGCAGTTCACGCCGGCAGGGCACTGAAGCTTTCTTT. Protein product: CASSSRRQGTEAFF.

The chain links TRBV5-4 to TRBJ1-1; D is possibly TRBD1 (6 bases). The germline V gene encodes CDR1 SGHNT and CDR2 YYREEE (reference sequence). Trimming pared 0 bases from V and 6 bases from J, leaving 9 bases between. The CDR3 spans 13 residues. The CDR3 loop reads CASSLETGSEAFF. DNA of the CDR3: TGTGCCAGCAGCTTGGAGACAGGTTCTGAAGCTTTCTTT.

The genes are TRBV19 and TRBJ1-5; D is possibly TRBD1 (6 bases). The germline V gene encodes CDR1 LNHDA and CDR2 SQIVND (reference sequence). This CDR3 is 18 amino acids long. Trimming took off 1 base at V and 1 base at J, with 17 bases between the two ends. As DNA, the CDR3 is TGTGCCAGTAGTATAGCTGGGGGCGGATTTGTGAGCAATCAGCCCCAGCATTTT. Residues: CASSIAGGGFVSNQPQHF.

This clone was counted a single time. The chain has TRBV6-5 and TRBJ1-4; D ambiguous. Germline CDR1 MNHEY, CDR2 SVGAGI. With 7 bases removed from V and 2 bases from J, the gap between germline ends came to 11 bases. The CDR3 totals 14 residues. The CDR3 here is CASKHTETNEKLFF. For the CDR3, the DNA is TGTGCCAGCAAACACACGGAGACTAATGAAAAACTGTTTTTT.

A single count supports this clone. This sequence joins TRBV10-1 and TRBJ1-5; 10 nucleotides line up with TRBD1. This CDR3 has 14 amino acids. CDR1 and CDR2 from the germline V gene are WNHNN and SYGVQD (reference sequence). The V gene end was trimmed by 10 bases and the J gene end by 3 bases; junction bases not matched to a gene: 6. DNA for the CDR3: TGCGCCATCGGGGGGACAGGGGTCAATCAGCCCCAGCATTTT. Protein product: CAIGGTGVNQPQHF.

The chain joins TRBV30 to TRBJ2-7, with 9 bases matching TRBD1. Germline-derived CDR1 and CDR2 are GTSNPN and SVGIG (reference sequence). V shed 3 bases and J 12 bases; nucleotides not matched to a gene: 12. The CDR3 consists of 13 residues. Here the CDR3 DNA reads TGTGCCTGGAGCCCTCCGACAGGGGGATTTCCGTACTTC. It codes for CAWSPPTGGFPYF.

This clone appeared a few times. The chain employs TRBV11-2 and TRBJ1-2; a possible D gene is TRBD1 (6 bases). The CDR3 extends over 12 amino acids. Trimming cost V 5 bases and J 7 bases, with 11 bases left between them. Looked up from germline, CDR1 is SGHAT and CDR2 is FQNNGV. The CDR3 spells CASSKQGSGYTF. The CDR3 DNA follows: TGTGCCAGCAGCAAACAGGGCAGTGGCTACACCTTC. Full variable domain (rest looked up from reference TRBV11-2 and TRBJ1-2): EAGVAQSPRYKIIEKRQSVAFWCNPISGHATLYWYQQILGQGPKLLIQFQNNGVVDDSQLPKDRFSAERLKGVDSTLKIQPAKLEDSAVYLCASSKQGSGYTFGSGTRLTVV.

The chain couples TRBV3-1 (or the pseudogene TRBV3-2) to TRBJ2-7; 8 nucleotides agree with TRBD1. The length of the CDR3 is 17 residues. Trimming at V came to 2 bases and at J to 1 base, leaving 10 bases not matched to a gene. The germline V gene has CDR1 LGHDT and CDR2 YNNKEL (reference sequence). CDR3: CASSQRAGGEGSYEQYF. The CDR3 nucleotides are TGTGCCAGCAGCCAAAGGGCAGGGGGCGAGGGGTCCTACGAGCAGTACTTC.

This clone was seen only a few times. The chain recombines TRBV6-1 with TRBJ1-1; possibly TRBD1 for D (5 bases). V lost 3 bases to trimming and J lost 2 bases, with 10 bases between them. CDR3 length: 14 amino acids. The germline V gene has CDR1 MNHNS and CDR2 SASEGT. The CDR3 coding sequence is TGTGCCAGCAGTGACCTGACAGAAAACACTGAAGCTTTCTTT. This codes for CASSDLTENTEAFF.